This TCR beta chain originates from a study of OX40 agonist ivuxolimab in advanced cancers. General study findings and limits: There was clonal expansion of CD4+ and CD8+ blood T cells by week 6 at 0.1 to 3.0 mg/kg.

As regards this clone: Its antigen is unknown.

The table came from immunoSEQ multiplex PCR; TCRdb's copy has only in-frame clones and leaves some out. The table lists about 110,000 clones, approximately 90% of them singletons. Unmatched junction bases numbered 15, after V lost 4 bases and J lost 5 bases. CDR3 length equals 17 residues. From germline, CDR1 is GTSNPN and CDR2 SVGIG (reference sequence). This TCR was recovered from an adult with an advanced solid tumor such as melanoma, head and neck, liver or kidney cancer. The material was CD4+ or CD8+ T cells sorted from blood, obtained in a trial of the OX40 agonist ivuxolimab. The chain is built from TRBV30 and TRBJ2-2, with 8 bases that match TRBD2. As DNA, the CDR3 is TGTGCCTGGATCAAGGATGCGGGAGGATGGGCAACCGGGGAGCTGTTTTTT. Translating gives CAWIKDAGGWATGELFF.